Shown below are 14 T cell receptor beta chains from a single sample sequenced in a study of blood T cells in healthy people across ages. PCR was performed a second time for roughly 7 to 11 cycles using a sample-barcoded 5' primer and a J-beta primer mix. TCRdb processed the 5' RACE reads anew with MiXCR; each CDR3 protein has one entry. The table records about 830,000 distinct CDR3 sequences, 60% to 80% of them present only once. Sequencing used blood. All receptors come from a man aged 30 to 45 in good health.

This chain links TRBV5-1 with TRBJ2-7, with D possibly called TRBD1 or TRBD2 (5 bases each). Matching the DNA end better, TRBJ2-5 makes the J call doubtful. The germline V gene has CDR1 SGHRS and CDR2 YFSETQ. The CDR3 is 14 amino acids. CDR3 nucleotide sequence: TGCGCCAGCAGTTGGGACGCTACGGCTGAGACCCAGTACTTC. This encodes CASSWDATAETQYF.

The J gene is TRBJ2-1, the V gene TRBV27; the D call may be TRBD1 or TRBD2 (6 bases each). The CDR3 is 15 residues long. The V end lost 5 bases, the J end lost 8 bases, and 19 bases lay between the germline ends. Germline V gene sequence: CDR1 MNHEY, CDR2 SMNVEV (reference sequence). In nucleotides, the CDR3 is TGTGCCAGCAGTGTGCTCGTGGGGGGCCACGATGAGCAGTTCTTC. As protein: CASSVLVGGHDEQFF.

The rearrangement links TRBV20-1 to TRBJ2-7; D is ambiguous. The CDR3 loop spans 14 amino acids. The ends were cut back, 0 bases at V and 1 base at J, with 10 bases in the middle. CDR1 and CDR2 (germline): DFQATT, SNEGSKA (reference sequence). CDR3 amino acids: CSARDPQASYEQYF. For the CDR3, the DNA is TGCAGTGCTAGAGATCCGCAAGCGTCCTACGAGCAGTACTTC.

This rearrangement joins TRBV15 to TRBJ2-5, with D tentatively TRBD2 (6 bases). Germline V lookup: CDR1 LNHNV, CDR2 YYDKDF (reference sequence). Deletions cut 0 bases from V and 1 base from J, with 18 bases between. The CDR3 runs to 18 residues. CDR3 region: CATSREHTSSGPQETQYF. CDR3 DNA sequence: TGTGCCACCAGCAGAGAGCACACTAGCTCCGGGCCCCAAGAGACCCAGTACTTC.

This chain links TRBV10-3 with TRBJ2-5, with 7 positions matching TRBD1. The V and J ends lost 4 bases and 11 bases, in that order; junction bases with no gene match: 13. Germline CDR1 reads ENHRY; CDR2 reads SYGVKD. This CDR3 is 14 amino acids long. The CDR3 DNA sequence: TGTGCCATCAGTGTCCAAGCTCAACAGGGGCCACAGTACTTC. Its protein is CAISVQAQQGPQYF.

In this sample, this clonotype turned up many times. V and J are TRBV5-1 and TRBJ2-5; 10 bases agree with TRBD2. The V segment lost 0 bases and the J segment 2 bases; nucleotides outside the gene matches: 7. Germline CDR1 reads SGHRS; CDR2 reads YFSETQ. The CDR3 extends over 17 amino acids. As DNA, the CDR3 is TGCGCCAGCAGCTTGGCCCTTCTAGCGGGGGTACAAGAGACCCAGTACTTC. Translation: CASSLALLAGVQETQYF.

The rearrangement links TRBV20-1 to TRBJ2-5, with D possibly matching TRBD2 (6 bases). The J call may be faulty, since TRBJ2-7 better matches the DNA end. CDR3 length equals 12 residues. Germline values: CDR1 DFQATT, CDR2 SNEGSKA (reference sequence). The CDR3 sequence is CSASMRGYEQYF. The CDR3 nucleotides read TGCAGTGCTAGTATGCGGGGCTACGAGCAGTACTTC.

This chain joins TRBV20-1 and TRBJ1-2, with a weak D call TRBD1 (6 bases). CDR3 length: 15 residues. Germline CDR1 DFQATT, CDR2 SNEGSKA (reference sequence). Trimming cost V 3 bases and J 7 bases, with 21 bases left between them. Here the CDR3 DNA reads TGCAGTGCTAGGGGCAGGGGTATCTCTGAGGGTGGCTACACCTTC. Amino acids: CSARGRGISEGGYTF.

V is TRBV12-3 or TRBV12-4 and J is TRBJ2-2; D gene unclear. CDR3 size: 12 residues. Trimming took 9 bases from V and 1 from J, leaving 6 bases between them. CDR3 nucleotide sequence: TGTGCCAGTGGGATGAACACCGGGGAGCTGTTTTTT. Translating gives CASGMNTGELFF.

The chain's CDR3 is CASSQESYQETQYF. The CDR3 region has the DNA TGTGCCAGCAGCCAAGAATCCTACCAAGAGACCCAGTACTTC. The chain carries TRBV4-2 and TRBJ2-5, with D hard to call. Germline V gene data show CDR1 as LGHNA and CDR2 as YNFKEQ. V was clipped by 0 bases and J by 0 bases, with 5 bases between them. CDR3 length equals 14 residues.

The chain uses TRBV29-1 and TRBJ2-3; D is possibly TRBD2 (6 bases). The CDR3 totals 15 residues. Trimming took off 4 bases at V and 2 bases at J, with 16 bases between the two ends. Germline V lookup: CDR1 SQVTM, CDR2 ANQGSEA. CDR3 sequence: CSVGSGTVTTDTQYF. In DNA, the CDR3 is TGCAGCGTTGGGTCCGGGACTGTAACCACAGATACGCAGTATTTT.

J is TRBJ1-2 and V is TRBV25-1, with D unresolved. CDR3 length: 11 residues. The germline gives CDR1 MGHDK, CDR2 SYGVNS. V was shortened by 7 bases and J by 2 bases, with 5 bases between the two germline ends. As DNA, the CDR3 is TGTGCCAGCACCTCAAACTATGGCTACACCTTC. Translating it yields CASTSNYGYTF.

This clonotype has only one observation. The rearrangement uses TRBV6-5 and TRBJ2-5; D gene ambiguous. CDR1 is MNHEY and CDR2 is SVGAGI in the germline V gene. The CDR3 consists of 14 residues. V was pared by 5 bases and J by 3 bases, with 13 bases between. The CDR3 DNA sequence: TGTGCCAGCAGTGACATGGGCCATGAAGAGACCCAGTACTTC. Protein sequence: CASSDMGHEETQYF.

CDR3: CASSQDQEEGSYEQYF. The CDR3 nucleotides are TGTGCCAGCAGCCAAGATCAGGAAGAGGGCTCCTACGAGCAGTACTTC. This sequence joins TRBV4-2 and TRBJ2-7, with D perhaps TRBD2 (5 bases). The CDR3 spans 16 residues. Germline V lookup: CDR1 LGHNA, CDR2 YNFKEQ. V dropped 0 bases and J dropped 0 bases, with 12 bases sitting between them.